These 6 T cell receptor beta chains originate from one sample sequenced in a study of blood T cells in healthy people across ages. Combining a sample-barcoded 5' primer with a J-beta primer mix, a second PCR ran for roughly 7 to 11 cycles. MiXCR, applied by TCRdb to the 5' RACE reads, yields one record per CDR3 protein. The sample yields 1.8 million or so distinct CDR3 sequences, around 40% seen once. The specimen was blood. The source of these receptors is a human donor in good health.

V is TRBV19 and J is TRBJ2-7; D might be TRBD2 (5 bases). With 0 bases removed from V and 3 bases from J, the gap between germline ends came to 6 bases. The length of the CDR3 is 13 residues. CDR1 is LNHDA, CDR2 SQIVND, per germline (reference sequence). Written as DNA, the CDR3 is TGTGCCAGTAGTATAGACGGGGACTACGAGCAGTACTTC. This codes for CASSIDGDYEQYF.

The chain recombines TRBV6-1 with TRBJ2-7; D not certain. Germline V gene data show CDR1 as MNHNS and CDR2 as SASEGT. The CDR3 contains 13 residues. V shed 5 bases and J shed 4 bases, with 12 bases lying between them. The CDR3 region is CASSFRWVYEQYF. The CDR3 coding sequence is TGTGCCAGCAGTTTCCGGTGGGTATACGAGCAGTACTTC.

The chain employs TRBV20-1 and TRBJ2-5, with TRBD2 identical over 11 bases. The trim removed 5 bases at V and 2 bases at J, leaving 7 bases unmatched. CDR1 is DFQATT and CDR2 is SNEGSKA in the germline V gene (reference sequence). There are 15 residues in the CDR3. The CDR3 sequence is CSALDSGGVQETQYF. The CDR3 DNA is TGCAGTGCTCTGGATAGCGGGGGGGTTCAAGAGACCCAGTACTTC.

A single count supports this clonotype. J is TRBJ1-5 and V is TRBV24-1, with D maybe TRBD1 (6 bases). V shed 6 bases and J shed 5 bases, with 7 bases lying between them. The germline V gene encodes CDR1 KGHDR and CDR2 SFDVKD. The CDR3 runs 12 residues. The CDR3 spells CATSSGDQPQHF. In DNA form, the CDR3 reads TGTGCCACCAGTTCAGGGGATCAGCCCCAGCATTTT.

V is TRBV5-1 and J is TRBJ2-7; the match to TRBD2 covers 10 bases. Germline-derived CDR1 and CDR2 are SGHRS and YFSETQ. The CDR3 sequence is 16 residues long. V shed 2 bases, J shed 6 bases, and the junction held 11 bases outside the gene matches. The CDR3 loop is CASSLGLAEFWGEQYF. The CDR3 nucleotides are TGCGCCAGCAGCTTAGGACTAGCGGAGTTCTGGGGCGAGCAGTACTTC.

CDR3 residues: CASSLGPTGSGANVLTF. DNA for the CDR3: TGTGCCAGCAGTTTAGGCCCTACAGGGTCCGGGGCCAACGTCCTGACTTTC. The chain uses TRBV12-3 or TRBV12-4 and TRBJ2-6, with D maybe TRBD1 (6 bases). V lost 1 base and J lost 4, with 14 bases in between. The CDR3 contains 17 residues.